This T cell receptor (beta chain) was captured in a study of T cell responses to AZD1222 COVID-19 vaccine (dated by TCRdb to about 2021). With regard to the full study: A total of approximately 240 trial participants underwent TCR sequencing, of whom roughly 210 received two doses of AZD1222 and about 25 received two doses of the MenACWY control vaccine. Enrollment into the trials was organized by age into subgroups of 18-55, 56-69 and 70-plus years, and those subgroups contained roughly 150, 30 and 60 TCR-sequenced participants, respectively. On the study overall, not on this receptor specifically: Because no day 14 peak-response samples were available, repertoires were characterized only after the peak T cell response. Participants were mostly white British and included more females than males, and it was suggested by the authors that clonal diversity may have been underestimated. Reportedly, close to half of the unique spike-specific TCRs recognized epitopes lying outside the regions that are mutated in the B.1.351 and B.1.1.7 variants. The 56-69-year group was small, and its depth increase did not reach significance, likely because of low power. The vaccine-associated CD4 TCRs covered the entire spike protein, and the dominant responses fell in regions 160-218 and 743-854. Conclusions about previously exposed vaccinees are limited because only a handful of AZD1222 recipients were SARS-CoV-2 seropositive at baseline. After two AZD1222 doses, both the breadth and the depth of spike-specific TCRs were significantly higher than at day 0 and than in MenACWY recipients.

The CDR3 regions of human TCRbeta chains were analyzed by immunosequencing. On the authors' methods: Repertoire TCRs were matched against a reference library of SARS-CoV-2-specific TCRs generated with the MIRA antigen-specificity platform. Breadth meant the fraction of unique TCRs that were SARS-CoV-2-associated, whereas depth meant the fraction of total T cells that were SARS-CoV-2-associated. Using the MIRA data, each spike-specific TCR was assigned both to the spike region to which the TCR was reactive and to a CD4 or CD8 class. Log10-transformed breadth and depth values were compared by one-way ANOVA with Sidak's multiple comparisons tests. TCRdb's version of the immuneACCESS table is confined to in-frame rearrangements and falls short of the full clone set. An unresolved V gene accounts for under half of the shortfall where checked; the remainder is of unknown origin. V and J calls and clone size are those listed in that table; D and trimming were worked out from the DNA. Across this sample there are about 64,000 clones, with just over 90% seen only once. The biggest ten clones account for about 6% of the sample.

This clone came up a few times. It has no known antigen specificity. Per-base qualities were not stored, and no clone one base away is much larger. The sample's time point label, decoded: about 28 days (+/-7) after the second vaccine dose. In light of the paper, this sample's treatment or condition label describes: meningococcal conjugate vaccine given as trial control. The vaccinee samples were drawn from two UK trials, COV001 and COV002, one of which was a single-blind randomized controlled phase 2/3 trial testing AZD1222 (ChAdOx1 nCoV-19) in healthy adults. For TCRbeta chain sequencing, PBMC samples were collected from trial participants at day 0 and at day 28 after the second dose. Trimming removed 5 bases from V and 3 bases from J, leaving 11 bases between the germline ends. The germline V gene (reference sequence) sets CDR1 to SEHNR and CDR2 to FQNEAQ. Taken from cysteine to phenylalanine, the CDR3 has 14 residues. The DNA shown is the 42-base CDR3, in frame from base 1.

The sequenced sample was peripheral blood, obtained 28 days after the second dose of the MenACWY control vaccine. This sequence was found in an adult who received the MenACWY meningococcal vaccine as a control. The sequence is built from TRBV7-9 and TRBJ1-5; there is no confident call for the D gene. The nucleotide sequence reads TGTGCCAGCAGCACCGGACCCCTCAATCAGCCCCAGCATTTT. Translated, it gives CASSTGPLNQPQHF.